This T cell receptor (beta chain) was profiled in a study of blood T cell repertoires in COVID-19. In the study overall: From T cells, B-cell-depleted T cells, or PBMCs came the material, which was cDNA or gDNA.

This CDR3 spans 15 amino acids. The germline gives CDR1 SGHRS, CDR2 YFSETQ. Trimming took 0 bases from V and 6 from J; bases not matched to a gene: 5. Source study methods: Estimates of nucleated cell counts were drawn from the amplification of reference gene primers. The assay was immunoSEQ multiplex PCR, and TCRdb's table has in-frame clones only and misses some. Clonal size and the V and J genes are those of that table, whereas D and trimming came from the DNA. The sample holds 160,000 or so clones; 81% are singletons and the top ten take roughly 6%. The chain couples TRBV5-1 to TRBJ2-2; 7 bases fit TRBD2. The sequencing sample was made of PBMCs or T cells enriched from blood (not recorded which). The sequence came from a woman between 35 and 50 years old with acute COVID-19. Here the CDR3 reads CASSLVGLAAGELFF. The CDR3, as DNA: TGCGCCAGCAGCTTGGTAGGGCTAGCGGCCGGGGAGCTGTTTTTT.